This T cell receptor beta chain was documented in a study of graft-versus-host responses after intestinal transplantation. Study-level background: Transplants given to recipients were multivisceral, liver-intestinal, or isolated intestinal.

Data came from immunoSEQ multiplex PCR; TCRdb stores just in-frame clones and leaves some out. In the table there are about 88,000 clones, 90% of which are singletons. Details on this clone: Its antigen is not known.

Findings of the study overall: GvH clones occurred in recipient marrow; some first appeared in ileum or blood. Some patients had graft-donor T cell macrochimerism, and their allografts showed high graft-versus-host to host-versus-graft clonal ratios.

In germline, CDR1 is LNHDA, CDR2 SQIVND (reference sequence). This CDR3 contains 16 residues. With V trimmed by 3 bases and J by 2 bases, 9 bases remained unmatched. The source of this sequence is a human donor who received an intestinal transplant. The sequencing used unstimulated CD4+ T cells sorted from spleen or lymph node cells, collected before intestinal transplant. The J gene is TRBJ2-5, the V gene TRBV19, with 7 bases fitting TRBD2. Here the CDR3 reads CASSIRGEDNQETQYF. For the CDR3, the DNA is TGTGCCAGTAGTATCCGGGGGGAAGACAATCAAGAGACCCAGTACTTC. Drawing the rest from reference TRBV19 and TRBJ2-5, the complete variable domain is DGGITQSPKYLFRKEGQNVTLSCEQNLNHDAMYWYRQDPGQGLRLIYYSQIVNDFQKGDIAEGYSVSREKKESFPLTVTSAQKNPTAFYLCASSIRGEDNQETQYFGPGTRLLVL.